This TCR beta chain was captured in a study of blood T cell repertoires in COVID-19. Across the whole study: From the United States, Italy and Spain came samples of acute and convalescent COVID-19. The analysed material was cDNA or gDNA that came from T cells, B-cell-depleted T cells, or PBMCs.

Authors' data handling: Researchers report that nucleated cell counts were estimated from reference gene primer amplification. Profiling relied on immunoSEQ multiplex PCR, and the TCRdb table lists in-frame clones only, not all of them. V and J calls and clone size are copied from that table; D and trimming were computed from the DNA. The sample shows about 98,000 clones, 80% to 95% of them seen only once. This CDR3 has 15 residues. Trimming removed 5 bases at V and 0 bases at J, with 14 bases between. CDR1 and CDR2 from the germline V gene are PRHDT and FYEKMQ (reference sequence). Sequenced material: peripheral blood. The sequence was obtained from a man in his late teens or twenties with acute or convalescent COVID-19. V is TRBV13 and J is TRBJ2-7, with D possibly matching TRBD1 (7 bases). CDR3 sequence: CASSRRGRYSYEQYF. The CDR3 DNA reads TGTGCCAGCAGCCGCAGGGGGAGGTACTCCTACGAGCAGTACTTC. The complete variable domain, with remaining parts taken from reference TRBV13 and TRBJ2-7, reads AAGVIQSPRHLIKEKRETATLKCYPIPRHDTVYWYQQGPGQDPQFLISFYEKMQSDKGSIPDRFSAQQFSDYHSELNMSSLELGDSALYFCASSRRGRYSYEQYFGPGTRLTVT.